This entry describes one T cell receptor (beta chain). Its target is unknown. In the naive CD8 group, cells lacked CD45RO and were positively selected for CCR7, so terminally differentiated effector memory CD45RA+ cells were left out. Germline V gives CDR1 SQVTM, CDR2 ANQGSEA. V shed 2 bases and J shed 10 bases, with 21 bases lying between them. The CDR3 covers 15 residues. This entry belongs to a study of shared clonotypes between healthy human individuals. Each cell subset's genomic DNA was divided evenly among several immunoSEQ plates. Original analysis: For the immunoSEQ data, sequences were junction-only without quality scores, so filtering differed. Repertoires were generated with immunoSEQ multiplex PCR, while TCRdb's copy carries only in-frame clones and drops some. That table is the source of V, J and clone size, and D and trimming were worked out from the DNA. Of about 2.1 million clones in the sample, 80% to 95% were seen once.

Points from the study as a whole: Among donors, sharing of clonotypes was expected to be affected by sequencing depth.

The origin of this receptor is a man aged 18-30 years in good health. Some clones in this sample may be carry-over from other donors' samples. The chain couples TRBV29-1 to TRBJ2-1, with a weak D call TRBD1 (6 bases). Sequenced sample: naive CD8+ T cells from PBMCs. CDR3 sequence: CSVELIEVSRGEQFF. CDR3 DNA: TGCAGCGTTGAATTAATAGAGGTGTCGAGGGGGGAGCAGTTCTTC.